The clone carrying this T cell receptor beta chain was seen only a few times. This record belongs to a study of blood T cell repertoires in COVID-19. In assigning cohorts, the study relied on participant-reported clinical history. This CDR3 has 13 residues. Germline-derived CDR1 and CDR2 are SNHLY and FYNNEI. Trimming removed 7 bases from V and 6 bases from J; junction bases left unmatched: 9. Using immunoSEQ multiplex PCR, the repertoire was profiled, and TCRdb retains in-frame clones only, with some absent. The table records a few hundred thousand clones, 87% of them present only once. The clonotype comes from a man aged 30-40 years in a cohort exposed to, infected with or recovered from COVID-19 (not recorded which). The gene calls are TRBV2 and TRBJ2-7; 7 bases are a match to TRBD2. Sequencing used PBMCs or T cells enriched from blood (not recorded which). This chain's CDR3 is CASMTREAAEQYF. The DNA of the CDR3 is TGTGCCAGCATGACCCGGGAGGCGGCCGAGCAGTACTTC. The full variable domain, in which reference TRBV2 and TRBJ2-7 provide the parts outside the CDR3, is EPEVTQTPSHQVTQMGQEVILRCVPISNHLYFYWYRQILGQKVEFLVSFYNNEISEKSEIFDDQFSVERPDGSNFTLKIRSTKLEDSAMYFCASMTREAAEQYFGPGTRLTVT.